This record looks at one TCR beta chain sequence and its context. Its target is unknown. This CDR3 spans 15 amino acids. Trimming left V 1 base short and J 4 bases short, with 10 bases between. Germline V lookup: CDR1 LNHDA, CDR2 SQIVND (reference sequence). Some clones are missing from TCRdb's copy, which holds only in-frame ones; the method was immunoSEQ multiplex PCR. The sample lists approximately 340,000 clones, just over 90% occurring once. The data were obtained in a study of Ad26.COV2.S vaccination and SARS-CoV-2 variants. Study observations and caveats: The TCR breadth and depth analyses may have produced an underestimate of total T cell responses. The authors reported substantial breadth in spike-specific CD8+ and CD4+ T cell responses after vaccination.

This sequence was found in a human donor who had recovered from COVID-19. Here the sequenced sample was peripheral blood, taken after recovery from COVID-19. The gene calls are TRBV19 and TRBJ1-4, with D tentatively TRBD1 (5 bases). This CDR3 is CASSIGGDHNEKLFF. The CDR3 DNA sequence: TGTGCCAGTAGTATAGGTGGGGACCATAATGAAAAACTGTTTTTT.